Following are 3 T cell receptor beta chains from one sample sequenced in a study of T-cell memory formation after mild COVID-19 (dated by TCRdb to about 2021). Receptor amplification or capture employed 5' RACE. Sequencing took place on an Illumina NovaSeq 6000. In-frame beta chains were kept once TCRdb had trimmed the public reads at Q25 with fastp and called clones with MiXCR. All rows with the same CDR3 protein become a single entry with the most common DNA and genes. This sample comprises around 65,000 distinct CDR3 sequences, around 10% of them detected only once. The ten top clones hold 1.1% of the sample. Input material: PBMCs or a T cell subset sorted from them (not recorded which). All receptors come from a young man who had mild COVID-19 (a few samples of this study predate the infection). The sample titles of this study are shuffled in the database, so cell type and time point are left out; the donor was told from shared clones.

This clonotype was detected only a few times. The gene calls are TRBV4-1 and TRBJ2-1; 11 positions match TRBD1. From germline, CDR1 is MGHRA and CDR2 YSYEKL. This CDR3 has 16 amino acids. Trimming at V came to 2 bases and at J to 8 bases, leaving 8 bases not matched to a gene. The CDR3 nucleotides are TGCGCCAGCAGCCAATGGACCGGGACAGGGGGGGATGAGCAGTTCTTC. As protein: CASSQWTGTGGDEQFF.

Only a few counts were recorded for this clonotype. J is TRBJ2-3 and V is TRBV7-9, with TRBD1 as a possible D gene (5 bases). CDR1 and CDR2 from the germline V gene are SEHNR and FQNEAQ (reference sequence). V lost 5 bases, J lost 2 bases, and 14 bases lay in between. This CDR3 region has 15 residues. The DNA for the CDR3 is TGTGCCAGCAGCCCCAGGGATGGGGACACAGATACGCAGTATTTT. Amino acids: CASSPRDGDTDTQYF.

The rearrangement joins TRBV7-2 to TRBJ2-7; 11 bases align to TRBD1. V was clipped by 3 bases and J by 9 bases; unmatched bases: 4. This CDR3 comprises 13 residues. Germline-derived CDR1 and CDR2 are SGHTA and FQGNSA. The chain's CDR3 is CASSLGTGGRQYF. For the CDR3, the DNA is TGTGCCAGCAGCTTGGGGACAGGGGGTAGGCAGTACTTC.